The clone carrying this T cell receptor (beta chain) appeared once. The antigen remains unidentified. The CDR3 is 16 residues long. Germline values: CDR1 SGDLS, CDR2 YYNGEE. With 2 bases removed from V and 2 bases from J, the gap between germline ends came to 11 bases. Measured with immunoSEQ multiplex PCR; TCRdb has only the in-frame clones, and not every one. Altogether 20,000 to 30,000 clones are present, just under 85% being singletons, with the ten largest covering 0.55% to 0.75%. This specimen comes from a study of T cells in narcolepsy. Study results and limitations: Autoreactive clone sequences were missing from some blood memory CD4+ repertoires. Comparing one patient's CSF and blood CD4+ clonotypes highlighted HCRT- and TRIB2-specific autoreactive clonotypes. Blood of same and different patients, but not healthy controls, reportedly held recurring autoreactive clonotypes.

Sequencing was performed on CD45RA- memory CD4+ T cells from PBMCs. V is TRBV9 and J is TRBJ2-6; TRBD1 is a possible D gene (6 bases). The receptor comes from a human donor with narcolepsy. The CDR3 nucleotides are TGTGCCAGCAGCGTCTATACAGGGACTGGGGCCAACGTCCTGACTTTC. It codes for CASSVYTGTGANVLTF.